This passage covers 30 T cell receptor beta chains from one sample sequenced in a study of tumor and adjacent non-tumor tissue in lung cancer. The library came from three nested PCR rounds adapted from ARM-PCR protocols. A single record per CDR3 protein comes from TCRdb applying MiXCR to the multiplex PCR reads. Among nearly 50,000 distinct CDR3 sequences listed, roughly 67% were seen once. This sample's RNA came from whole unsorted tissue. Distant lung tissue was collected more than 3 cm away from the tumor edge. Sequencing was done on a sample of distant non-tumor lung tissue. The receptors originated from a woman between 65 and 79 years old with non-small cell lung cancer.

Only one count was recorded for this clonotype. It is likely a read error, because the conserved phenylalanine at the end of the CDR3 is missing. The chain carries TRBV10-1 and TRBJ2-5; a possible D gene is TRBD1 (5 bases). V lost 0 bases and J lost 5, with 22 bases in between. The germline V gene encodes CDR1 WNHNN and CDR2 SYGVQD (reference sequence). The CDR3 is 18 residues long. The CDR3 sequence is CASSESSYDGSPGETQYV. The CDR3 region has the DNA TGCGCCAGCAGTGAGTCGAGCTACGACGGGTCCCCAGGGGAGACCCAGTACGTC.

The chain recombines TRBV5-8 with TRBJ2-3; D is unclear. The CDR3 is made up of 13 amino acids. Trimming stripped 4 bases from V and 1 base from J, with 7 bases between. Germline V lookup: CDR1 SGHTS, CDR2 YDEGEE. The chain's CDR3 is CASSRRGTDTQYF. DNA of the CDR3: TGTGCCAGCAGCCGACGGGGCACAGATACGCAGTATTTT.

About this clonotype: The germline gene is not matched at one end of the junction; a read error may be the cause. J is TRBJ2-7 and V is TRBV6-5; D is unresolved. The CDR3 consists of 11 residues. Germline V gene sequence: CDR1 MNHEY, CDR2 SVGAGI. CDR3 protein: CASSKFYEQHF. In DNA form, the CDR3 reads TGTGCCAGTAGTAAATTCTACGAGCAGCACTTC.

A remark on this clonotype: This may be a read error: a much more frequent sequence differs by one nucleotide. The chain employs TRBV7-9 and TRBJ2-5; D assignment may be TRBD1 or TRBD2 (6 bases each). Germline loops: CDR1 SEHNR, CDR2 FQNEAQ (reference sequence). This CDR3 comprises 17 residues. The CDR3 spells CASILVRFTGTQETQYF. The DNA for the CDR3 is TGTGCCAGCATCTTAGTTAGGTTCACAGGGACTCAAGAGACCCAGTACTTC. Based on the CDR3 plus reference TRBV7-9 and TRBJ2-5, the full variable domain is DTGVSQNPRHKITKRGQNVTFRCDPISEHNRLYWYRQTLGQGPEFLTYFQNEAQLEKSRLLSDRFSAERPKGSFSTLEIQRTEQGDSAMYLCASILVRFTGTQETQYFGPGTRLLVL.

Notes on this clonotype: A junction end diverges from the germline sequence, so it may reflect a read error. In nucleotides, the CDR3 is TGTGTCAGCAGCTTACTCGCCTCCAGCGACTACAATGAGCAGTTCTTC. This translates into CVSSLLASSDYNEQFF. The V gene is TRBV7-9, the J gene TRBJ2-1; no firm D call. Germline values: CDR1 SEHNR, CDR2 FQNEAQ (reference sequence). The CDR3 extends over 16 amino acids.

The V and J genes are TRBV28 and TRBJ1-1; a weak D match, TRBD1 (5 bases). The V gene's germline CDR1 is MDHEN and CDR2 SYDVKM. The V and J ends lost 6 bases and 1 base respectively, with 21 bases between them. CDR3 length equals 17 residues. The CDR3 is CASSPLKGTWTNTEAFF. DNA of the CDR3: TGTGCCAGCAGCCCTCTAAAGGGGACCTGGACGAACACTGAAGCTTTCTTT.

A few counts support this clonotype. A much larger clone is a single base away; this may be a read error. The DNA for the CDR3 is TGTGTCAGCAGTAGGGACAGGGGGCGGGAGCAGTTCTTC. Its translation: CVSSRDRGREQFF. The chain recombines TRBV6-1 with TRBJ2-1, with 12 bases matching TRBD1. Germline CDR1 reads MNHNS; CDR2 reads SASEGT. This CDR3 is built from 13 residues.

The chain is built from TRBV29-1 and TRBJ1-1; D uncertain. The CDR3 consists of 13 residues. The germline V gene encodes CDR1 SQVTM and CDR2 ANQGSEA. The CDR3 protein is CSFEASMNTEAFF. The CDR3 DNA reads TGCAGTTTTGAGGCGTCGATGAACACTGAAGCTTTCTTT.

A note on this clonotype: Mismatch with germline at one junction end may stem from a read error. This chain connects TRBV30 to TRBJ2-5; no clear D. This CDR3 spans 15 amino acids. The germline V gene encodes CDR1 GTSNPN and CDR2 SVGIG (reference sequence). In DNA, the CDR3 is TGTGTCTGGATGGCCTTCTGCGGTGCCCAAAAGACCCAGTACTTC. It codes for CVWMAFCGAQKTQYF. Full variable domain (remainder filled in from reference TRBV30 and TRBJ2-5): SQTIHQWPATLVQPVGSPLSLECTVEGTSNPNLYWYRQAAGRGLQLLFYSVGIGQISSEVPQNLSASRPQDRQFILSSKKLLLSDSGFYLCVWMAFCGAQKTQYFGPGTRLLVL.

The count of this clonotype is one. The chain employs TRBV29-1 and TRBJ2-7, with unresolved D. Trimming left V 4 bases short and J 5 bases short, with 12 bases between. CDR1 is SQVTM and CDR2 is ANQGSEA in the germline V gene. The CDR3 totals 12 residues. The CDR3 here is CSVGRLVDEQYF. The CDR3 DNA reads as TGCAGCGTTGGACGGTTAGTGGACGAGCAGTACTTC.

The chain recombines TRBV10-3 with TRBJ2-7, with D possibly being TRBD2 (6 bases). CDR3 length: 17 residues. Trimming removed 7 bases from V and 2 bases from J, with 24 bases in between. Germline lookup yields CDR1 ENHRY and CDR2 SYGVKD. CDR3 amino acids: CAIKTGELAGVPYEQYF. The CDR3 bases are TGTGCCATCAAGACGGGGGAACTAGCTGGTGTTCCCTACGAGCAGTACTTC.

Note on this clonotype: At one end, the junction sequence differs from germline, possibly due to a read error. The chain couples TRBV6-5 to TRBJ1-1; the match to TRBD1 covers 9 bases. This CDR3 region has 17 residues. Germline assignment: CDR1 MNHEY and CDR2 SVGAGI. CDR3 DNA: TGTGCCAGCAGACCGAAGACAGGGGGTTTATTGGAAACTGGAGCTTTCTTT. The encoded protein is CASRPKTGGLLETGAFF.

The rearrangement uses TRBV6-1 and TRBJ1-2, with TRBD1 matching over 7 bases. The CDR3 sequence is 13 residues long. V was pared by 5 bases and J by 10 bases, with 10 bases of the junction left unmatched. Germline V gives CDR1 MNHNS, CDR2 SASEGT. As DNA, the CDR3 is TGTGCCAGCAGTAATACAGGGGTTGGTGCCTACACCTTC. Protein sequence: CASSNTGVGAYTF.

Note on this clonotype: The junction shows a germline mismatch at one end, possibly a read error. The rearrangement joins TRBV14 to TRBJ2-7, with TRBD2 matching 7 bases. Germline assignment: CDR1 SGHDN and CDR2 FVKESK. CDR3 length: 14 amino acids. CDR3 sequence: CASCLERGRYEQYF. In nucleotides, the CDR3 is TGTGCCAGCTGCCTGGAGCGGGGAAGGTACGAGCAGTATTTC.

This clonotype was observed once. The conserved phenylalanine or tryptophan normally closing the CDR3 is absent here, so this likely arose from a read error. The chain is built from TRBV6-6 and TRBJ2-3, with D possibly being TRBD1 (5 bases). V lost 6 bases, J lost 0 bases, and 13 bases lay in between. Germline values: CDR1 MNHNY, CDR2 SVGAGI (reference sequence). The CDR3 loop spans 15 amino acids. CDR3 coding DNA: TGTGCCAGCAGAAAAAAACAGGCTAGCACAGATACGCAGTATTCT. Translated, it gives CASRKKQASTDTQYS.

The chain has TRBV12-3 or TRBV12-4 and TRBJ2-1, with D perhaps matching TRBD2 (6 bases). The CDR3 covers 17 residues. V lost 5 bases and J 3 bases, leaving 20 bases between the germline ends. The chain's CDR3 is CASSHPPLASFYNEQFF. The CDR3 DNA follows: TGTGCCAGCAGTCATCCCCCCCTAGCGAGTTTCTACAATGAGCAGTTCTTC.

The chain uses TRBV29-1 and TRBJ2-5; tentative D call: TRBD2 (6 bases). CDR1 is SQVTM, CDR2 ANQGSEA, per germline. The CDR3 runs to 14 residues. This chain's CDR3 is CSAGRASGGETQYF. The DNA for the CDR3 is TGCAGTGCTGGTCGGGCTTCAGGAGGGGAGACCCAGTACTTC.

This clonotype was recorded many times. The genes are TRBV6-5 and TRBJ2-1, with TRBD2 as a possible D gene (7 bases). Trimming took 3 bases from V and 9 from J, leaving 12 bases between them. Per the germline V gene, CDR1 is MNHEY and CDR2 is SVGAGI. This CDR3 is built from 13 residues. CDR3 residues: CASSYLGGAEQFF. The CDR3 nucleotides read TGTGCCAGCAGTTATTTAGGGGGGGCTGAGCAGTTCTTC.

This clonotype was detected only once. The genes are TRBV11-2 and TRBJ2-3; D unclear. Trimming removed 5 bases from V and 1 base from J, with 19 bases in between. Per germline, CDR1 SGHAT and CDR2 FQNNGV. There are 17 residues in the CDR3. The CDR3 DNA reads as TGTGCCAGCAGCCTGAGCGTGGCGCGAGGTGGCACAGATACGCAGTATTTT. Its protein product is CASSLSVARGGTDTQYF. The full variable domain, completed using reference TRBV11-2 and TRBJ2-3, is EAGVAQSPRYKIIEKRQSVAFWCNPISGHATLYWYQQILGQGPKLLIQFQNNGVVDDSQLPKDRFSAERLKGVDSTLKIQPAKLEDSAVYLCASSLSVARGGTDTQYFGPGTRLTVL.

This clonotype is medium-sized (0.01 to 0.1%) by share. The chain links TRBV4-2 to TRBJ2-5; 8 bases align to TRBD1. The germline V gene encodes CDR1 LGHNA and CDR2 YNFKEQ. Trimming took 0 bases from V and 6 from J; bases not matched to a gene: 3. The CDR3 runs to 14 residues. CDR3 residues: CASSQEDRGKTQYF. The DNA for the CDR3 is TGTGCCAGCAGCCAAGAAGACAGGGGAAAGACCCAGTACTTC.

As to this clonotype: An end of the junction differs from the germline gene, which may be a read error. The chain combines TRBV30 with TRBJ1-1; maybe TRBD1 (5 bases). The CDR3 length is 15 residues. Germline V gene lookup returns CDR1 GTSNPN and CDR2 SVGIG (reference sequence). CDR3 protein: CVWSVGARRATEAFF. In nucleotides, the CDR3 is TGTGTCTGGAGTGTCGGGGCAAGGAGAGCCACTGAAGCTTTCTTT.

The gene calls are TRBV19 and TRBJ2-7, with D possibly called TRBD1 or TRBD2 (5 bases each). Germline-derived CDR1 and CDR2 are LNHDA and SQIVND (reference sequence). V shed 5 bases and J shed 1 base, with 15 bases lying between them. There are 15 residues in the CDR3. CDR3 residues: CASSVTGTGSYEQYF. CDR3 in DNA: TGTGCCAGTAGTGTCACCGGGACGGGTTCCTACGAGCAGTACTTC. Full variable domain (missing parts from reference TRBV19 and TRBJ2-7): DGGITQSPKYLFRKEGQNVTLSCEQNLNHDAMYWYRQDPGQGLRLIYYSQIVNDFQKGDIAEGYSVSREKKESFPLTVTSAQKNPTAFYLCASSVTGTGSYEQYFGPGTRLTVT.

This chain uses TRBV20-1 with TRBJ2-5; perhaps TRBD2 as D (7 bases). Germline CDR1 is DFQATT and CDR2 is SNEGSKA (reference sequence). CDR3 size: 14 residues. V lost 0 bases to trimming and J lost 6 bases, with 14 bases between them. CDR3 sequence: CSAREGGGSQTQYF. The CDR3, as DNA: TGCAGTGCTAGAGAAGGGGGGGGTTCGCAGACCCAGTACTTC.

The rearrangement links TRBV5-1 to TRBJ2-1; 16 nucleotides match TRBD2. The CDR3 spans 16 residues. CDR1 is SGHRS and CDR2 is YFSETQ in the germline V gene. The V and J ends lost 4 bases and 13 bases, in that order; junction bases with no gene match: 11. The CDR3 here is CASSIGTSGRAGDQFF. DNA of the CDR3: TGCGCCAGCAGCATAGGGACTAGCGGGAGGGCCGGTGATCAGTTCTTC.

Regarding this clonotype: One end of the junction varies from germline; a read error may be responsible. The chain recombines TRBV5-4 with TRBJ2-3; TRBD2 might be the D (5 bases). Germline CDR1 is SGHNT and CDR2 is YYREEE (reference sequence). The CDR3 is 15 amino acids. CDR3 residues: CTSRLDWESTDTQYF. CDR3 nucleotides: TGTACCAGCAGGTTGGACTGGGAAAGCACAGATACGCAGTATTTT.

The chain carries TRBV6-6 and TRBJ1-1; TRBD1 is a possible D gene (5 bases). The CDR3 consists of 14 residues. The V gene lost 0 bases and the J gene lost 9 bases, with 14 bases spanning the gap. In germline, CDR1 is MNHNY, CDR2 SVGAGI (reference sequence). The CDR3 sequence: CASSYSLVRDQAFF. The CDR3 region has the DNA TGTGCCAGCAGTTACTCTCTAGTCAGGGATCAAGCTTTCTTT.

The CDR3 is CASWPFTWFSEAFF. CDR3 in DNA: TGTGCCAGCTGGCCCTTCACATGGTTCAGTGAAGCTTTCTTT. The chain is built from TRBV28 and TRBJ1-1, with unresolved D. Trimming took off 8 bases at V and 7 bases at J, with 20 bases between the two ends. The CDR3 is 14 residues long. Germline values: CDR1 MDHEN, CDR2 SYDVKM.

This clonotype was picked up a small number of times. Since a much larger clone is just one base distant, this may be a read error. V and J are TRBV20-1 and TRBJ2-1; no clear D. V was cut by 3 bases and J by 12 bases, with 12 bases left in between. Germline V gene lookup returns CDR1 DFQATT and CDR2 SNEGSKA (reference sequence). This CDR3 is 11 amino acids long. The chain's CDR3 is CSASRLDVQFF. The CDR3 DNA is TGCAGTGCTAGTCGATTGGATGTGCAGTTCTTC.

This clonotype has only a few counts. A much bigger clone sits one base away, suggesting this may be a read error. Written as DNA, the CDR3 is TGCAATGCTCTCAGGGGGCAAGGGTACGAGCAGTACTTC. Its protein is CNALRGQGYEQYF. The chain couples TRBV20-1 to TRBJ2-7, with 8 bases lining up with TRBD1. The CDR3 has 13 amino acids. CDR1 is DFQATT, CDR2 SNEGSKA, per germline (reference sequence).

About this clonotype: One end of the junction fails to match germline, which may point to a read error. The rearrangement links TRBV29-1 to TRBJ2-3; 7 positions agree with TRBD1. The CDR3 covers 13 residues. Per the germline V gene, CDR1 is SQVTM and CDR2 is ANQGSEA. This CDR3 is CSIDRSGGDTQYF. CDR3 sequence (DNA): TGCAGCATTGATAGATCAGGGGGAGATACGCAATATTTT.